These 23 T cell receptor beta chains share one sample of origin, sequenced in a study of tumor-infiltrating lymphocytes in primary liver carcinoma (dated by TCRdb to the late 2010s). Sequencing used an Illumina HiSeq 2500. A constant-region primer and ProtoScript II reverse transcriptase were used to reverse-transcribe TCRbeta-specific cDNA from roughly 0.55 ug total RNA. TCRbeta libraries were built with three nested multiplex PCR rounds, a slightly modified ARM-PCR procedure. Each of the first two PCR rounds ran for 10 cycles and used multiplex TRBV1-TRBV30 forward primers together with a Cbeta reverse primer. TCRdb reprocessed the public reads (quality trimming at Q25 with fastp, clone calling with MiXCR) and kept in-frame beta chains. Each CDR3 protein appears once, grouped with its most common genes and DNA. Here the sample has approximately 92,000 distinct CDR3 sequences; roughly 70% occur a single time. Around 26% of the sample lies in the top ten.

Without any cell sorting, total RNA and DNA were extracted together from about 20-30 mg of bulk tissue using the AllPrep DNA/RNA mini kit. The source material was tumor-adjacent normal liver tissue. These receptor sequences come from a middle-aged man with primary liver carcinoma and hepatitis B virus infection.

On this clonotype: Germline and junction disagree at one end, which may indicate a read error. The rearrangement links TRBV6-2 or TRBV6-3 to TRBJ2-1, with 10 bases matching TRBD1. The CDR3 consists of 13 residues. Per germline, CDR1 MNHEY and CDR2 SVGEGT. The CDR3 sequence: CASSYTSRTGGFF. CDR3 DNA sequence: TGCGCCAGCAGTTACACGTCCAGGACAGGGGGGTTCTTC.

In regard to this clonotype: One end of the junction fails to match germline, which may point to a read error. The CDR3 reads CTSSAGTGYIF. The CDR3, as DNA: TGTACCAGCAGTGCGGGTACAGGCTACATCTTC. The V call is TRBV6-1, the J call TRBJ1-2, with D perhaps TRBD1 (5 bases). Germline loops: CDR1 MNHNS, CDR2 SASEGT. The CDR3 has 11 residues.

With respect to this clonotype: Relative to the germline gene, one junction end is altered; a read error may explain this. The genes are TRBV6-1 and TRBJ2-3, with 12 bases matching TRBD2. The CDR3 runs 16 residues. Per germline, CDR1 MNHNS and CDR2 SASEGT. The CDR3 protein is CTSIRTSGNPPDTQYF. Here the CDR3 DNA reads TGTACCAGCATTCGGACTAGCGGGAATCCGCCAGATACGCAGTATTTT.

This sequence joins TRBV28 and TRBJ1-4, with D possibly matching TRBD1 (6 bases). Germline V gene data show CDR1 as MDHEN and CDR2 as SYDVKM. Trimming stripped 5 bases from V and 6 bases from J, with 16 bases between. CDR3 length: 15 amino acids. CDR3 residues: CASSPTGSADEKLFF. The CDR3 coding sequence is TGTGCCAGCAGTCCCACAGGGAGCGCAGATGAAAAACTGTTTTTT.

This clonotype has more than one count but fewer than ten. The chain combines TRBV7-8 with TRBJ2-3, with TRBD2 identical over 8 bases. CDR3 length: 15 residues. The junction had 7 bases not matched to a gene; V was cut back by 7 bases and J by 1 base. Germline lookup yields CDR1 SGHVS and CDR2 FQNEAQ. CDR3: CASTSGGQGTDTQYF. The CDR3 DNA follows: TGTGCCAGCACCAGCGGGGGCCAGGGCACAGATACGCAGTATTTT.

The CDR3 DNA is TGTGCCAGCAGTCTCCTTTTGCATACGCAGTATTTT. The encoded protein is CASSLLLHTQYF. The J gene is TRBJ2-3, the V gene TRBV28; the D is unclear. With 5 bases removed from V and 7 bases from J, the gap between germline ends came to 10 bases. This CDR3 region has 12 residues. Germline V lookup: CDR1 MDHEN, CDR2 SYDVKM.

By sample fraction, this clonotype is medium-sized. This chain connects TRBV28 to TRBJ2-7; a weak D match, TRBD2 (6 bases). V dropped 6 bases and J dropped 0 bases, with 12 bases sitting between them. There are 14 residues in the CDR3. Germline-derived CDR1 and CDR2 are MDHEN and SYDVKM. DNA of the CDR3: TGTGCCAGCAGGGACGCGGGGAGCTCCTACGAGCAGTACTTC. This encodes CASRDAGSSYEQYF. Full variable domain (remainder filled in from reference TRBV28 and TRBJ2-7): DVKVTQSSRYLVKRTGEKVFLECVQDMDHENMFWYRQDPGLGLRLIYFSYDVKMKEKGDIPEGYSVSREKKERFSLILESASTNQTSMYLCASRDAGSSYEQYFGPGTRLTVT.

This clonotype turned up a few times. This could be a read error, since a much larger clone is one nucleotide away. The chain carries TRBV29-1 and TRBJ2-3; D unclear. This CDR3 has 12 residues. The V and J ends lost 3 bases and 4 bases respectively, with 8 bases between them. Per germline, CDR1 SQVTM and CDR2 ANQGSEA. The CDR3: CSVDSRSDTQYF. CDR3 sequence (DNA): TGCAGCGTTGACTCCAGGTCAGATACGCAGTATTTT.

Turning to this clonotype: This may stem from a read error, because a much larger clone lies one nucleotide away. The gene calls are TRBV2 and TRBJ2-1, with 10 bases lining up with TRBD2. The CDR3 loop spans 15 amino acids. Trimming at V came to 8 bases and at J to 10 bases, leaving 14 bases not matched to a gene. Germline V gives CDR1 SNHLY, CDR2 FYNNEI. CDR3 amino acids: CASHRTSGGQLEQFF. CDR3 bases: TGTGCCAGCCACAGGACTAGCGGAGGGCAATTGGAGCAGTTCTTC.

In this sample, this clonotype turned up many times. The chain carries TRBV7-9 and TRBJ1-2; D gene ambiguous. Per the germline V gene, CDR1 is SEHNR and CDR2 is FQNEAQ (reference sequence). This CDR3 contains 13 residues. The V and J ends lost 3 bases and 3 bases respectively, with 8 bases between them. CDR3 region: CASSFSTHYGYTF. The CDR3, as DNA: TGTGCCAGCAGCTTTAGTACACACTATGGCTACACCTTC.

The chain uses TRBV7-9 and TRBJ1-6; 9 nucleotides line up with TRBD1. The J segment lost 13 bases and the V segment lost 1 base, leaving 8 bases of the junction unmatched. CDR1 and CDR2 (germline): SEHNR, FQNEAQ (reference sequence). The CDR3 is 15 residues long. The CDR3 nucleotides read TGTGCCAGCAGCTTAGGCGGGACAGGGTCCTCTCCCCTCCACTTT. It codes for CASSLGGTGSSPLHF.

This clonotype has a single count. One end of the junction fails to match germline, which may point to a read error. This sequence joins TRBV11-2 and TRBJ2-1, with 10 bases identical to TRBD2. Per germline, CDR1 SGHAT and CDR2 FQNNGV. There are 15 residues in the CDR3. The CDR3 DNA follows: TGTACCAGCAGCTTAACCAGCGGGAGGGGTAATAAGCAGTTCTTC. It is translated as CTSSLTSGRGNKQFF. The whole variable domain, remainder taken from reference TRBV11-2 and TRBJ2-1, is EAGVAQSPRYKIIEKRQSVAFWCNPISGHATLYWYQQILGQGPKLLIQFQNNGVVDDSQLPKDRFSAERLKGVDSTLKIQPAKLEDSAVYLCTSSLTSGRGNKQFFGPGTRLTVL.

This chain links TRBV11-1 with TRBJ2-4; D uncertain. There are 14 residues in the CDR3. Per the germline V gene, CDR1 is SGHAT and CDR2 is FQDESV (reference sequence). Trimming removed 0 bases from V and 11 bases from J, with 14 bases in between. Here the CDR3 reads CASSLATDETFQYF. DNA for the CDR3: TGTGCCAGCAGCTTAGCGACTGATGAAACCTTTCAGTACTTC. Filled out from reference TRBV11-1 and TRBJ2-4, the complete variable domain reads EAEVAQSPRYKITEKSQAVAFWCDPISGHATLYWYRQILGQGPELLVQFQDESVVDDSQLPKDRFSAERLKGVDSTLKIQPAELGDSAMYLCASSLATDETFQYFGAGTRLSVL.

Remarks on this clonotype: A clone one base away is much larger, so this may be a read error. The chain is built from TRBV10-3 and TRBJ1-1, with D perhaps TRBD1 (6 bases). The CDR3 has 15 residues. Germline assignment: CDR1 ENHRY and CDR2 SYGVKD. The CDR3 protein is CAISKSHRENTEAFF. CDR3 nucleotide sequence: TGTGCCATCAGTAAGTCGCACAGGGAGAACACTGAAGCTTTCTTT.

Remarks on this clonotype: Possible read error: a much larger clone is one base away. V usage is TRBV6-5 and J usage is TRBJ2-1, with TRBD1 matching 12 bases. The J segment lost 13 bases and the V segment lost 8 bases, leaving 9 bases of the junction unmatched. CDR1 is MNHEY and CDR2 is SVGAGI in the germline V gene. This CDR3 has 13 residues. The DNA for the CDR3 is TGTGCCAGCGGGGGACAGGGGGCAGGAGACCAGTTCTTC. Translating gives CASGGQGAGDQFF.

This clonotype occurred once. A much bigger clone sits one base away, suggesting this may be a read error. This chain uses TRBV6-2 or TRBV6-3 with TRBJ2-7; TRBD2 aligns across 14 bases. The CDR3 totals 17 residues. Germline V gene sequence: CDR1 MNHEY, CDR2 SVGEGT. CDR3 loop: CVSSYDGRGLAGEEQYF. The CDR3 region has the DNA TGTGTCAGCAGTTACGACGGGAGGGGACTAGCGGGAGAAGAGCAGTACTTC.

The CDR3 bases are TGTGCCAGCAGCCCGAGCGGGAGGACCTCCTACGAGCAGTACTTC. Amino acids: CASSPSGRTSYEQYF. This chain uses TRBV7-9 with TRBJ2-7, with TRBD2 matching 9 bases. The CDR3 extends over 15 amino acids. V lost 5 bases to trimming and J lost 0 bases; unmatched junction nucleotides: 5. Germline CDR1 SEHNR, CDR2 FQNEAQ (reference sequence).

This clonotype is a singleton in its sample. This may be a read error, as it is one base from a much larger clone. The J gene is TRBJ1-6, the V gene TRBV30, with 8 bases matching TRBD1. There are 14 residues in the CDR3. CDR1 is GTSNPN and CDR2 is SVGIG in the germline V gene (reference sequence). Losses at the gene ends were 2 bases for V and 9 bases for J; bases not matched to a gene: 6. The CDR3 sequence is CAWSLGQGSSPLHF. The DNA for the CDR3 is TGTGCCTGGAGTCTCGGACAGGGTAGTTCACCCCTCCACTTT.

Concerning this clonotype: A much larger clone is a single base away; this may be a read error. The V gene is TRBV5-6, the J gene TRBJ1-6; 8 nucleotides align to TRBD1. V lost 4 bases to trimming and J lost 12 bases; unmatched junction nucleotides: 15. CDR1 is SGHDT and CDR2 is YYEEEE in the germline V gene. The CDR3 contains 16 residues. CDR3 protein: CASSTSTGGVRLPLHF. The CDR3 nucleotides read TGTGCCAGCAGCACCTCTACAGGGGGAGTAAGGTTACCCCTCCACTTT.

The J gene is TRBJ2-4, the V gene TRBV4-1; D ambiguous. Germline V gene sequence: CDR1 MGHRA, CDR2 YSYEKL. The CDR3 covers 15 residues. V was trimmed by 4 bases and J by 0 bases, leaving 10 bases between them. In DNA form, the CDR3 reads TGCGCCAGCAGCCGAGGAGACGGAGCCAAAAACATTCAGTACTTC. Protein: CASSRGDGAKNIQYF.

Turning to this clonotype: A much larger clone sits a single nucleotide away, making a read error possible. The CDR3 DNA reads TGTGCCAGCAGTTACGGATTTAGCGGTACGCAGTATTTT. Its protein product is CASSYGFSGTQYF. The V gene is TRBV6-5, the J gene TRBJ2-3, with TRBD2 as a possible D gene (6 bases). The germline V gene has CDR1 MNHEY and CDR2 SVGAGI. The V gene lost 2 bases and the J gene lost 8 bases, with 11 bases spanning the gap. The CDR3 loop spans 13 amino acids.

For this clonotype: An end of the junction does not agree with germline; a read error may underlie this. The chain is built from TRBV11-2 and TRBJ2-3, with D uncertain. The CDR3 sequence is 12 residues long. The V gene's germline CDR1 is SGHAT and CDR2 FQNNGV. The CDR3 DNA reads TGTGCTAGCAGAGCTTGGGCAGATACGCAGTATTTT. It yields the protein CASRAWADTQYF.

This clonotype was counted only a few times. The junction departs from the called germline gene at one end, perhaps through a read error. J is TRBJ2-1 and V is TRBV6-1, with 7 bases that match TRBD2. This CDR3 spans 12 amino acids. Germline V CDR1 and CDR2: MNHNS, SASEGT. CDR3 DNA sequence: TGTGCCAGCCGCCTCGGCGGGGGTGAGCAGCTCTTC. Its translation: CASRLGGGEQLF.